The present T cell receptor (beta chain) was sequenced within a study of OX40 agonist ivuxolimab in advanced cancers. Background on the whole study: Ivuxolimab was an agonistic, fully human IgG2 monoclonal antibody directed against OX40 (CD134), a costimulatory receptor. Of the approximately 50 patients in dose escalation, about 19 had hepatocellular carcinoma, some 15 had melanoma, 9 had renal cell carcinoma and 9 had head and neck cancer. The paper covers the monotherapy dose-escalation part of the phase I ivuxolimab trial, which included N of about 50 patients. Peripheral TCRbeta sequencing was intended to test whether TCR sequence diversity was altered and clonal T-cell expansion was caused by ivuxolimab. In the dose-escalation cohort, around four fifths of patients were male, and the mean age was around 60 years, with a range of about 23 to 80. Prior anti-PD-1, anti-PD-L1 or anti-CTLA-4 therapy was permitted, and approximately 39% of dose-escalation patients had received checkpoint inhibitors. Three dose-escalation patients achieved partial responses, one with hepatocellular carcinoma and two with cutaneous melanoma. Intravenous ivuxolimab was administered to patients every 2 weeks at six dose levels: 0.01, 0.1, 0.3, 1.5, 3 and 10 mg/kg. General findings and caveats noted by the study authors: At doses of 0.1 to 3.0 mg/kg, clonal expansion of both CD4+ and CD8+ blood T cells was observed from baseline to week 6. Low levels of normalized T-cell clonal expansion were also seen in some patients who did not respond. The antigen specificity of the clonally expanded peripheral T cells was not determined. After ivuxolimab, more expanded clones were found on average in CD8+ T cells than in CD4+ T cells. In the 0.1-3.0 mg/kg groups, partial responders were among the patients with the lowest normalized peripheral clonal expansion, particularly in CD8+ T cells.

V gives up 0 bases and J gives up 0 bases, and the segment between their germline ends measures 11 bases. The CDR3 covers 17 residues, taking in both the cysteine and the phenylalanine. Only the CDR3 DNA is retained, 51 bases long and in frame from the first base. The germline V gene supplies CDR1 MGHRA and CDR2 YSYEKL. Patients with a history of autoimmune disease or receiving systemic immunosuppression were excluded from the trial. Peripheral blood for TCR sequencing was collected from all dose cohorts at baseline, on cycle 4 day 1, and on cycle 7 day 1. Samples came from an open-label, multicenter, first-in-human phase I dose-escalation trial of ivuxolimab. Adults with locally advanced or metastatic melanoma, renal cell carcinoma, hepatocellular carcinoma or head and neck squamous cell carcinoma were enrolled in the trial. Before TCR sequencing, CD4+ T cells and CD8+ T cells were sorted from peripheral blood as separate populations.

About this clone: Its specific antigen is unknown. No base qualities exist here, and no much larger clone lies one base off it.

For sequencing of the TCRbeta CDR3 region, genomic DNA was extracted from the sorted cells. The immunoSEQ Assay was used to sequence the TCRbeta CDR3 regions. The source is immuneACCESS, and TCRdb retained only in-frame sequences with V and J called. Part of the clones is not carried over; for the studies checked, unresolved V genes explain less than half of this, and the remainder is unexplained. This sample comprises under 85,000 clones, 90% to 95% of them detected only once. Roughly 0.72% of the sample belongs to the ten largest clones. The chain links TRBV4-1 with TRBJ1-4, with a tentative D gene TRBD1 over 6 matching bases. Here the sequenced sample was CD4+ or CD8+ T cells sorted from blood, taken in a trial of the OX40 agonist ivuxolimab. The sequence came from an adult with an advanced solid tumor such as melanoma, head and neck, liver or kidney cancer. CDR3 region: CASSQDGTPSTNEKLFF. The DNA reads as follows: TGCGCCAGCAGCCAAGACGGGACACCTTCAACTAATGAAAAACTGTTTTTT.